The clone carrying this TCR beta chain was seen a few times. Antigen specificity is unknown. CDR3 length: 16 amino acids. Per the germline V gene, CDR1 is SGHDN and CDR2 is FVKESK. After removal of 4 bases from V and 7 bases from J, the junction contained 13 bases not matched to a gene. The sample belongs to a study of T cell repertoires in aging, cancer and after chemotherapy. Looking at the study overall: Donors were grouped into six age bands spanning 30 or younger through 70 or older. Millions of TCR reads made up the full dataset. Whole-study findings and limits: In each cancer cohort, median generation probability increased across chemotherapy, suggesting thymic output rebounded. In hematological cancer patients, infiltrated lymphoid organs may have impaired thymic emigration or peripheral T cell expansion.

Rearranged V-D-J TRB sequences were amplified with a mixed TRB-A/B primer pool. TCRdb reprocessed the multiplex PCR reads via MiXCR and lists one record per CDR3 protein. The table records more than 1,100 distinct CDR3 sequences, around 26% of them present only once. TCR beta rearrangements were amplified from peripheral blood genomic DNA. Sequenced sample: blood. The rearrangement links TRBV14 to TRBJ2-3; 8 bases agree with TRBD2. This TCR came from a human donor with a blood cancer. The CDR3 reads CASSPFTGSGANTQYF. In nucleotides, the CDR3 is TGTGCCAGCAGCCCCTTCACGGGTAGCGGGGCTAATACGCAGTATTTT.